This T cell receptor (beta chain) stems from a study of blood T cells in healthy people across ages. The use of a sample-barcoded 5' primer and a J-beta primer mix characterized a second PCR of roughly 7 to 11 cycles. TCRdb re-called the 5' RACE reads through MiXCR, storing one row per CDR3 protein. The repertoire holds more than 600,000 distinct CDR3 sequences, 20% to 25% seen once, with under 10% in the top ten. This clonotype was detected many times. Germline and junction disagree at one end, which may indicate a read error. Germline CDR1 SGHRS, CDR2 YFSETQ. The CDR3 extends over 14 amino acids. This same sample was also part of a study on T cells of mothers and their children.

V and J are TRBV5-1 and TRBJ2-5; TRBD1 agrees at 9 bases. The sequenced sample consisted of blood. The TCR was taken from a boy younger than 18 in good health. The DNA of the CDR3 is TGTGCCAGCAGCCTAGGGACAGGGCAGGAGACCCAATACTTC. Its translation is CASSLGTGQETQYF.